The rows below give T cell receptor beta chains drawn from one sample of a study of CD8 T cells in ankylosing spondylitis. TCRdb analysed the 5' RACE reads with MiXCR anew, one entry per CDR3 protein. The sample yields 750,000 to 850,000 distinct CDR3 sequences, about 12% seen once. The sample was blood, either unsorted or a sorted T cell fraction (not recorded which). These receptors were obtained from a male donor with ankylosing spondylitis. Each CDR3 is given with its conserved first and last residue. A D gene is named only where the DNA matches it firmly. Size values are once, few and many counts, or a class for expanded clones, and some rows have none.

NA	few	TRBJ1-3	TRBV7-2	TGTGCCAGCAGCTTAGCGCGGGGGTCTTCGGGAAACACCATATATTTT	CASSLARGSSGNTIYF
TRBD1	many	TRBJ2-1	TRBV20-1	TGCAGTGCCACACGGGGACAGGGATACAATGAGCAGTTCTTC	CSATRGQGYNEQFF
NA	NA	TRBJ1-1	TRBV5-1	TGCGCCAGCAGCTTAGAGGGGCTCACTGAATCTTTCTTT	CASSLEGLTESFF
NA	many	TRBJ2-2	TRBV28	TGTGCCAGCAGTTTAACCCTCACGGCCACCGGGGAGCTGTTTTTT	CASSLTLTATGELFF
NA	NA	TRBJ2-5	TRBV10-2	TGCGCCAGCAGTGACAGGGGAGGGCAAGAGACCCAGTACTTC	CASSDRGGQETQYF
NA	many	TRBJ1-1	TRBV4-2	TGTGCCAGCAGCGAAGGGGGGTACACTGAAGCTTTCTTT	CASSEGGYTEAFF
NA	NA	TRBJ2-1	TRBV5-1	TGCGCCAGCAGCTTGACGGCCGGGGGACCCTACAATGAGCAGTTCTTC	CASSLTAGGPYNEQFF
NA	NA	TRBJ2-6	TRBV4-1	TGCGCCAGCAGCCGAGGGGGGATTATCTCTGGGGCCAACGTCCTGACTTTC	CASSRGGIISGANVLTF
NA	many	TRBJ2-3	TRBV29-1	TGCAGCGTCCGGAAAACCGGGACCAGGACAGATACGCAGTATTTT	CSVRKTGTRTDTQYF
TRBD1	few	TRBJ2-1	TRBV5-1	TGCGCCAGCAGCCCGACAGGGGAGGTCTACAATGAGCAGTTCTTC	CASSPTGEVYNEQFF
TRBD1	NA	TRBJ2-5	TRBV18	TGTGCCAGCTCACGGGACAGGGGGCGCTTCGAGACCCAGTACTTC	CASSRDRGRFETQYF
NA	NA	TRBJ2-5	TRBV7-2	TGTGCCAGCAGCTTATATGGGACACTCGGTTGGGAGACCCAGTACTTC	CASSLYGTLGWETQYF
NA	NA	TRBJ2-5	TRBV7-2	TGTGCCAGCATCCTGAGAGGGCAAGAGACCCAGTACTTC	CASILRGQETQYF
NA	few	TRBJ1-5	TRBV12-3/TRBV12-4	TGTGCCAGCAGTTTGGCCGGAGGGGGAACAGACCAGCCCCAGCATTTT	CASSLAGGGTDQPQHF
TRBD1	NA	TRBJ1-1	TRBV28	TGTGCCAGCAGTTTCCGACAGGGAACGGCTTTCTTT	CASSFRQGTAFF
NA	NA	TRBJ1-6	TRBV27	TGTGCCAGCAGTGGGAACAGGCGGGGATCACCCCTCCACTTT	CASSGNRRGSPLHF
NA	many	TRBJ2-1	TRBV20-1	TGCAGTGCTAGAGAGGCGGGAAATGAGCAGTTCTTC	CSAREAGNEQFF
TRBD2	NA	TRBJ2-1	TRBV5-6	TGTGCCAGCAGCTTAAAAAGCGGGAGGGCCTGGAATGAGCAGTTCTTC	CASSLKSGRAWNEQFF
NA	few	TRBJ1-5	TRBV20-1	TGCAGTGCTAGAGAGAGAACTCGTGGGAATACCAATCAGCCCCAGCATTTT	CSARERTRGNTNQPQHF
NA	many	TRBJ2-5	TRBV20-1	TGCAGTGCTAGAGATAACCCCGGGGGAGAGACCCAGTACTTC	CSARDNPGGETQYF
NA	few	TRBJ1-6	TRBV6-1	TGTGCCAGCAGTGAAGGGAGCTCCTATAATTCACCCCTCCACTTT	CASSEGSSYNSPLHF
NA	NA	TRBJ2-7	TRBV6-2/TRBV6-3	TGTGCCAGCAGTTACGCCGCTTCGTACTACGAGCAGTACTTC	CASSYAASYYEQYF
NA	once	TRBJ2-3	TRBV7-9	TGTGCCAGCAGCCCTATGAGCTCTAGCACAGATACGCAGTATTTT	CASSPMSSSTDTQYF
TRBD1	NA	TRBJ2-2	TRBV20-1	TGCAGTGCTAGAGCCTGGACAGGGAACACCGGGGAGCTGTTTTTT	CSARAWTGNTGELFF
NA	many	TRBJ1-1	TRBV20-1	TGCAGTGCGCAGGACCTCACGGGTGGCACTGAAGCTTTCTTT	CSAQDLTGGTEAFF
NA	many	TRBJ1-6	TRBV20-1	TGCAGTGCTAGGGTCGGGGGTAATTCACCCCTCCACTTT	CSARVGGNSPLHF
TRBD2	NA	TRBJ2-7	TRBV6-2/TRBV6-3	TGTGCCAGCAGTGACCACCGGGACTACTACTCATACGAGCAGTACTTC	CASSDHRDYYSYEQYF
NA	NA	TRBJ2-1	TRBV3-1	TGTGCCAGCAGCCAAGTGGGACACCGATACAATGAGCAGTTCTTC	CASSQVGHRYNEQFF
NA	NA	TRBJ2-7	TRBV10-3	TGTGCCATCACTTCTGGGCCGGAATCCTACGAGCAGTACTTC	CAITSGPESYEQYF
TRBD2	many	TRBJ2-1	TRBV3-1	TGTGCCAGCAGACCGGGACTAGCGGGATTAGATGAGCAGTTCTTC	CASRPGLAGLDEQFF
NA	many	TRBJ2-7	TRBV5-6	TGTGCCAGCAGCTGGGGTTTCTACGAGCAGTACTTC	CASSWGFYEQYF
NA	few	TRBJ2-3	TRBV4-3	TGCGCCAGCAGCCAAGATCGGGAGATTGACACGCAGTATTTT	CASSQDREIDTQYF
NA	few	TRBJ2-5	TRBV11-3	TGTGCCAGCAGCTCAGGTGCAGGGGTTCAAGAGACCCAGTACTTC	CASSSGAGVQETQYF
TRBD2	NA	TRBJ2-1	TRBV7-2	TGTGCCAGCAGCCTCAGCGGGGTAGGCTACAATGAGCAGTTCTTC	CASSLSGVGYNEQFF
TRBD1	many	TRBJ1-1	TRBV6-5	TGTGCCAGCAGTTTTCCCCCCGACAGGGCTAACACTGAAGCTTTCTTT	CASSFPPDRANTEAFF
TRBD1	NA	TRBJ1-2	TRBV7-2	TGTGCCAGCGGCTTAGCGCGGACAGGTTATGGCTACACCTTC	CASGLARTGYGYTF
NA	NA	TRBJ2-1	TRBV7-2	TGTGCCAGCAGCTTGAATTTTGGCTGGAATGAGCAGTTCTTC	CASSLNFGWNEQFF